Listed below are T cell receptor beta chains from one sample, sequenced in a study of blood T cell repertoires in COVID-19. Sequencing was performed with immunoSEQ multiplex PCR; in TCRdb, only in-frame clones are kept and a portion is missing. Among 60,000 to 90,000 clones listed, 80% to 95% were seen once. Sample: peripheral blood. Source of these receptors: an elderly woman with acute or convalescent COVID-19. Both conserved end residues are part of each CDR3. The order of the fields is V gene, D gene, J gene, clone size, CDR3 protein, CDR3 DNA. D genes are given only for firm matches. The listing skips clone size in some rows; elsewhere it reads once, few, many or a size class.

V: TRBV5-1
D: TRBD1
J: TRBJ2-1
size: NA
CDR3: CASSLGGTGTYNEQFF
DNA: TGCGCCAGCAGCTTGGGGGGGACAGGGACCTACAATGAGCAGTTCTTC

V: TRBV5-4
D: TRBD2
J: TRBJ2-1
size: NA
CDR3: CASSLEGTWTSGHNEQFF
DNA: TGTGCCAGCAGCTTGGAGGGGACTTGGACTAGCGGACACAATGAGCAGTTCTTC

V: TRBV18
D: TRBD2
J: TRBJ2-4
size: NA
CDR3: CASSPGGGLKNIQYF
DNA: TGTGCCAGCTCACCCGGGGGAGGGTTGAAAAACATTCAGTACTTC

V: TRBV5-8
D: TRBD2
J: TRBJ2-7
size: NA
CDR3: CASSFAAGDVYEQYF
DNA: TGTGCCAGCAGCTTTGCAGCGGGGGATGTATACGAGCAGTACTTC

V: TRBV5-1
D: TRBD2
J: TRBJ2-3
size: NA
CDR3: CASSRLAGGGETDTQYF
DNA: TGCGCCAGCAGCCGACTAGCGGGAGGAGGGGAAACAGATACGCAGTATTTT

V: TRBV20-1
D: NA
J: TRBJ2-2
size: NA
CDR3: CSASTPSGDGELFF
DNA: TGCAGTGCTAGTACCCCCTCAGGGGACGGGGAGCTGTTTTTT

V: TRBV6-5
D: NA
J: TRBJ1-5
size: NA
CDR3: CASSYSGVGNQPQHF
DNA: TGTGCCAGCAGTTACTCCGGGGTTGGCAATCAGCCCCAGCATTTT

V: TRBV4-1
D: TRBD2
J: TRBJ2-7
size: NA
CDR3: CASSQDSGRAYEQYF
DNA: TGCGCCAGCAGCCAAGATAGCGGGAGGGCCTACGAGCAGTACTTC

V: TRBV2
D: TRBD2
J: TRBJ2-1
size: few
CDR3: CASSEEREHRFF
DNA: TGTGCCAGCAGTGAGGAGCGGGAGCATCGGTTCTTC

V: TRBV19
D: NA
J: TRBJ1-2
size: NA
CDR3: CASSVAGTLDGYTF
DNA: TGTGCCAGTAGTGTTGCAGGGACTTTAGATGGCTACACCTTC

V: TRBV19
D: TRBD2
J: TRBJ2-5
size: NA
CDR3: CASSLTRTGTSGSRETQYF
DNA: TGTGCCAGTAGTCTCACAAGGACAGGGACTAGCGGGAGTCGGGAGACCCAGTACTTC

V: TRBV3-1/TRBV3-2
D: NA
J: TRBJ2-7
size: NA
CDR3: CASSQDPGEQYF
DNA: TGTGCCAGCAGCCAAGATCCAGGCGAGCAGTACTTC

V: TRBV6-2/TRBV6-3
D: NA
J: TRBJ1-2
size: NA
CDR3: CASSPGYGYTF
DNA: TGTGCCAGCAGTCCAGGCTATGGCTACACCTTC

V: TRBV11-1
D: NA
J: TRBJ2-2
size: NA
CDR3: CASSSRQVTGELFF
DNA: TGTGCCAGCAGCTCGCGCCAGGTCACCGGGGAGCTGTTTTTT

V: TRBV18
D: TRBD2
J: TRBJ2-6
size: NA
CDR3: CASSPISDQRLAGPSWANVLTF
DNA: TGTGCCAGCTCACCAATTTCGGACCAACGGCTAGCGGGCCCATCATGGGCCAACGTCCTGACTTTC

V: TRBV5-6
D: NA
J: TRBJ1-3
size: NA
CDR3: CASSKTASGNTIYF
DNA: TGTGCCAGCAGCAAGACAGCATCCGGAAACACCATATATTTT

V: TRBV5-1
D: TRBD1
J: TRBJ1-2
size: NA
CDR3: CASSWGQGGSGYTF
DNA: TGCGCCAGCAGCTGGGGACAGGGAGGTAGTGGCTACACCTTC

V: TRBV5-1
D: NA
J: TRBJ2-7
size: NA
CDR3: CASSLETGIGQYF
DNA: TGCGCCAGCAGCTTGGAGACGGGGATAGGGCAGTACTTC

V: TRBV4-2
D: TRBD1
J: TRBJ2-1
size: NA
CDR3: CASSQRKGQAKGNEQFF
DNA: TGTGCCAGCAGCCAGCGAAAAGGACAGGCAAAGGGCAATGAGCAGTTCTTC

V: TRBV6-6
D: TRBD1
J: TRBJ1-1
size: NA
CDR3: CASRVTGLISDTEAFF
DNA: TGTGCCAGCCGCGTGACAGGGCTGATTTCGGACACTGAAGCTTTCTTT

V: TRBV7-9
D: NA
J: TRBJ1-2
size: NA
CDR3: CASSHSTGLGYGYTF
DNA: TGTGCCAGCAGCCACTCCACAGGGCTCGGGTATGGCTACACCTTC

V: TRBV9
D: NA
J: TRBJ2-1
size: NA
CDR3: CASSLQGSGFDEQFF
DNA: TGTGCCAGCAGCCTACAGGGAAGCGGTTTCGATGAGCAGTTCTTC

V: TRBV5-6
D: NA
J: TRBJ2-3
size: NA
CDR3: CASSLRSPSTDTQYF
DNA: TGTGCCAGCAGCTTGCGGAGCCCCAGCACAGATACGCAGTATTTT

V: TRBV5-4
D: NA
J: TRBJ1-6
size: once
CDR3: CASSSRDSRSPLHF
DNA: TGTGCCAGCAGCTCCCGCGACAGTCGTTCACCCCTCCACTTT

V: TRBV5-5
D: NA
J: TRBJ2-1
size: NA
CDR3: CASSLLASNYNEQFF
DNA: TGTGCCAGCAGCTTGTTGGCTTCGAACTACAATGAGCAGTTCTTC

V: TRBV19
D: TRBD1
J: TRBJ1-4
size: NA
CDR3: CASSRQGAHEKLFF
DNA: TGTGCCAGTAGCAGACAGGGTGCTCATGAAAAACTGTTTTTT

V: TRBV19
D: NA
J: TRBJ1-2
size: NA
CDR3: CASSIWGRGYTF
DNA: TGTGCCAGTAGTATTTGGGGGCGCGGCTACACCTTC

V: TRBV5-5
D: TRBD1
J: TRBJ1-2
size: NA
CDR3: CASSLGDRVKGYTF
DNA: TGTGCCAGCAGCTTGGGTGACAGGGTAAAAGGCTACACCTTC

V: TRBV27
D: NA
J: TRBJ2-2
size: NA
CDR3: CASTLRGGIPIANTGELFF
DNA: TGTGCCAGCACCTTAAGGGGGGGGATACCAATCGCGAACACCGGGGAGCTGTTTTTT

V: TRBV19
D: NA
J: TRBJ1-5
size: NA
CDR3: CASSMGRGGPSNQPQHF
DNA: TGTGCCAGTAGTATGGGCCGGGGGGGTCCGTCCAATCAGCCCCAGCATTTT

V: TRBV9
D: TRBD1
J: TRBJ1-5
size: NA
CDR3: CASSVATRRDKKGQDENNQPQHF
DNA: TGTGCCAGCAGCGTAGCTACCAGAAGGGATAAAAAAGGACAGGACGAAAACAATCAGCCCCAGCATTTT

V: TRBV4-1
D: NA
J: TRBJ2-3
size: NA
CDR3: CASSQERVGTDTQYF
DNA: TGCGCCAGCAGCCAAGAACGCGTCGGCACAGATACGCAGTATTTT

V: TRBV2
D: TRBD1
J: TRBJ2-7
size: NA
CDR3: CASTPQGAGEQYF
DNA: TGTGCCAGCACCCCGCAGGGGGCGGGGGAGCAGTACTTC

V: TRBV6-2/TRBV6-3
D: NA
J: TRBJ2-7
size: NA
CDR3: CASSYELGEDEQYF
DNA: TGTGCCAGCAGTTACGAGCTTGGGGAGGACGAGCAGTACTTC

V: TRBV29-1
D: TRBD1
J: TRBJ2-7
size: NA
CDR3: CSVYLRQGPEQYF
DNA: TGCAGCGTTTATCTCCGACAGGGGCCCGAGCAGTACTTC

V: TRBV5-1
D: NA
J: TRBJ1-4
size: once
CDR3: CASSLGHHNEKLFF
DNA: TGCGCCAGCAGCTTGGGACACCATAATGAAAAACTGTTTTTT

V: TRBV29-1
D: TRBD1
J: TRBJ1-2
size: NA
CDR3: CSVEGVSGQGGLGTF
DNA: TGCAGCGTTGAAGGTGTCTCGGGACAGGGGGGGCTCGGCACCTTC

V: TRBV7-6
D: TRBD2
J: TRBJ2-1
size: NA
CDR3: CASSLDGRANNEQFF
DNA: TGTGCCAGCAGCTTAGACGGGAGGGCCAACAATGAGCAGTTCTTC

V: TRBV18
D: NA
J: TRBJ1-6
size: few
CDR3: CASSPTRDSPLHF
DNA: TGTGCCAGCTCACCCACTAGGGATTCACCCCTCCACTTT

V: TRBV7-9
D: TRBD1
J: TRBJ1-3
size: NA
CDR3: CASSLGTGAGKGNTIYF
DNA: TGTGCCAGCAGCTTAGGAACAGGGGCGGGTAAAGGAAACACCATATATTTT

V: TRBV27
D: NA
J: TRBJ1-5
size: NA
CDR3: CASSSDRSYSNQPQHF
DNA: TGTGCCAGCAGTTCCGACAGGTCGTATAGCAATCAGCCCCAGCATTTT

V: TRBV7-9
D: NA
J: TRBJ2-5
size: NA
CDR3: CASSLDRQETQYF
DNA: TGTGCCAGCAGCTTAGACAGGCAAGAGACCCAGTACTTC

V: TRBV6-2/TRBV6-3
D: NA
J: TRBJ1-2
size: NA
CDR3: CASSYSVGQGYGYTF
DNA: TGTGCCAGCAGTTACTCGGTGGGGCAAGGATATGGCTACACCTTC

V: TRBV7-9
D: NA
J: TRBJ1-1
size: NA
CDR3: CASSLDTGFKAFF
DNA: TGTGCCAGCAGCCTAGATACAGGGTTCAAGGCTTTCTTT

V: TRBV4-1
D: TRBD2
J: TRBJ2-3
size: NA
CDR3: CASSLRSQLLAGGLPDTQYF
DNA: TGCGCCAGCAGCCTCAGGAGCCAACTCCTAGCGGGGGGGCTCCCAGATACGCAGTATTTT

V: TRBV4-2
D: TRBD1
J: TRBJ2-2
size: once
CDR3: CASRTGTANTGELFF
DNA: TGTGCCAGCCGTACCGGGACAGCGAACACCGGGGAGCTGTTTTTT

V: TRBV10-3
D: TRBD2
J: TRBJ2-7
size: once
CDR3: CATFSGGNSYEQYF
DNA: TGTGCCACCTTTAGCGGGGGGAACTCCTACGAGCAGTACTTC

V: TRBV5-1
D: TRBD1
J: TRBJ1-2
size: once
CDR3: CASSIDRAGYGYTF
DNA: TGCGCCAGCAGCATTGACAGGGCCGGTTATGGCTACACCTTC

V: TRBV12-3/TRBV12-4
D: TRBD2
J: TRBJ2-7
size: NA
CDR3: CASKRGSPYEQYF
DNA: TGTGCCAGCAAGCGCGGGAGTCCCTACGAGCAGTACTTC

V: TRBV27
D: NA
J: TRBJ2-7
size: NA
CDR3: CASSLSWRYEQYF
DNA: TGTGCCAGCAGTTTATCGTGGCGGTACGAGCAGTACTTC

V: TRBV3-1/TRBV3-2
D: TRBD1
J: TRBJ1-5
size: NA
CDR3: CASSSRDRENQPQHF
DNA: TGTGCCAGCAGCTCCCGGGACAGAGAGAATCAGCCCCAGCATTTT

V: TRBV10-3
D: TRBD2
J: TRBJ2-5
size: NA
CDR3: CASQGLAETQYF
DNA: TGTGCCTCCCAGGGACTAGCTGAGACCCAGTACTTC

V: TRBV2
D: NA
J: TRBJ1-1
size: NA
CDR3: CASSPRQAIYTEAFF
DNA: TGTGCCAGCAGTCCGCGACAGGCTATTTACACTGAAGCTTTCTTT

V: TRBV19
D: NA
J: TRBJ2-1
size: NA
CDR3: CASSRTISGSYNEQFF
DNA: TGTGCCAGTAGCCGGACTATAAGCGGCTCCTACAATGAGCAGTTCTTC